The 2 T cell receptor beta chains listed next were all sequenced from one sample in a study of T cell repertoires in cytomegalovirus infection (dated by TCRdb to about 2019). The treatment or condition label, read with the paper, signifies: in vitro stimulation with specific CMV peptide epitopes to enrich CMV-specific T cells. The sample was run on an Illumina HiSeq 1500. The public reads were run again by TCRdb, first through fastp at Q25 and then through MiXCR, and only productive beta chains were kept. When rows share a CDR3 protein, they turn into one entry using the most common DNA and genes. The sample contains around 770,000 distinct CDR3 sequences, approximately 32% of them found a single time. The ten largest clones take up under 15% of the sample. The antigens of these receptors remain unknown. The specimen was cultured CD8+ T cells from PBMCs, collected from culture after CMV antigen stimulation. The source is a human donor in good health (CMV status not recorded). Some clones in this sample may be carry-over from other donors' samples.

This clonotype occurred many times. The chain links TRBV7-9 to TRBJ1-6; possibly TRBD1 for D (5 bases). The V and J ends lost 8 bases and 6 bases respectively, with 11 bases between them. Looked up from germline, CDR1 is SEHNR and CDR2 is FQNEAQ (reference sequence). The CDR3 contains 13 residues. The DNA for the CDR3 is TGTGCCAGCGGGGGGATAGTTAATTCACCCCTCCACTTT. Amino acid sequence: CASGGIVNSPLHF.

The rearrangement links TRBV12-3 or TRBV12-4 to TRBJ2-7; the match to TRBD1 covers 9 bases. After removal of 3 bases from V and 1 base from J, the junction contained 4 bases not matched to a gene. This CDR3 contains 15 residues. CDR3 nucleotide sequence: TGTGCCAGCAGTTTCGGACAGGGGACATCCTACGAGCAGTACTTC. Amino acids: CASSFGQGTSYEQYF.